This T cell receptor (beta chain) was identified in a study of cytomegalovirus exposure and HLA in healthy donors. Healthy bone marrow donors supplied every sample. PCR involved 60 Vbeta and 13 Jbeta primers. The assay was immunoSEQ multiplex PCR, and TCRdb's table has in-frame clones only and misses some. The table records approximately 180,000 clones, about 85% of them present only once. The material sequenced was PBMCs. This receptor was taken from a woman in her forties or fifties in good health and CMV-seronegative.

CDR3 amino acids: CASSDGGANYGYTF. Written as DNA, the CDR3 is TGTGCCAGCAGTGACGGGGGGGCTAACTATGGCTACACCTTC. The chain couples TRBV2 to TRBJ1-2; possible D gene TRBD1, 5 bases. The CDR3 totals 14 residues. The V gene lost 3 bases and the J gene lost 0 bases, with 8 bases spanning the gap. The germline V gene encodes CDR1 SNHLY and CDR2 FYNNEI. The entire variable domain, with the rest obtained from reference TRBV2 and TRBJ1-2, is as follows: EPEVTQTPSHQVTQMGQEVILRCVPISNHLYFYWYRQILGQKVEFLVSFYNNEISEKSEIFDDQFSVERPDGSNFTLKIRSTKLEDSAMYFCASSDGGANYGYTFGSGTRLTVV.